These 26 T cell receptor beta chains came from one sample sequenced in a study of control samples from healthy donors and cancer patients. Method: immunoSEQ multiplex PCR; TCRdb's copy keeps in-frame clones and lacks some. The table records approximately 150,000 clones, approximately 89% of them present only once. Sequencing was carried out using PBMCs. The receptors derive from a man in his forties or fifties with head and neck cancer.

The CDR3 protein is CASSGETENTEAFF. As DNA, the CDR3 is TGTGCCAGCAGTGGGGAGACAGAGAACACTGAAGCTTTCTTT. The genes are TRBV2 and TRBJ1-1, with D perhaps TRBD1 (5 bases). With 4 bases removed from V and 1 base from J, the gap between germline ends came to 10 bases. This CDR3 has 14 residues. Germline V lookup: CDR1 SNHLY, CDR2 FYNNEI.

The rearrangement links TRBV11-3 to TRBJ2-1, with D tentatively TRBD2 (5 bases). V dropped 6 bases and J dropped 6 bases, with 18 bases sitting between them. The CDR3 extends over 15 amino acids. Germline CDR1 reads SGHNT; CDR2 reads YENEEA. CDR3 sequence: CASSPLDSHPNEQFF. DNA for the CDR3: TGTGCCAGCAGTCCCCTGGACTCACATCCCAATGAGCAGTTCTTC.

This clone is a singleton in its sample. The rearrangement joins TRBV5-1 to TRBJ1-3; D remains unclear. The V end was cut by 0 bases, the J end by 4 bases, with 2 bases between. Germline V gene sequence: CDR1 SGHRS, CDR2 YFSETQ. This CDR3 has 12 amino acids. CDR3 sequence reads: CASSLGGNTIYF. DNA for the CDR3: TGCGCCAGCAGCTTGGGGGGAAACACCATATATTTT.

Details on this clone: This sample includes further DNA sequences coding for the same CDR3. The chain is built from TRBV5-1 and TRBJ2-2; a weak D match, TRBD1 (7 bases). Germline V gene lookup returns CDR1 SGHRS and CDR2 YFSETQ. V shed 2 bases and J shed 4 bases, with 12 bases lying between them. The CDR3 covers 15 residues. CDR3 nucleotides: TGCGCCAGCAGCTTAAGGCAGGGGGGCACCGGGGAGCTGTTTTTT. This encodes CASSLRQGGTGELFF.

Notes on this clone: Other DNA variants within this sample encode the same CDR3. J is TRBJ2-1 and V is TRBV6-1; 7 bases are shared with TRBD1. Germline V gene lookup returns CDR1 MNHNS and CDR2 SASEGT. V was clipped by 5 bases and J by 2 bases; unmatched bases: 3. The CDR3 spans 14 residues. Written as DNA, the CDR3 is TGTGCCAGCAGTTATCAGGGGGCCTACAATGAGCAGTTCTTC. Protein product: CASSYQGAYNEQFF.

The genes are TRBV5-1 and TRBJ1-4, with a possible D match to TRBD1 (6 bases). Per germline, CDR1 SGHRS and CDR2 YFSETQ. The CDR3 loop spans 16 amino acids. V lost 1 base, J lost 2 bases, and 12 bases lay in between. CDR3 coding DNA: TGCGCCAGCAGCTTGTATGGGGGGGCGACTAATGAAAAACTGTTTTTT. Residues: CASSLYGGATNEKLFF.

This clone is a singleton in its sample. This chain joins TRBV6-5 and TRBJ2-3; TRBD1 is a possible D gene (6 bases). CDR1 and CDR2 (germline): MNHEY, SVGAGI. The V end lost 6 bases, the J end lost 2 bases, and 12 bases lay between the germline ends. This CDR3 has 14 amino acids. CDR3 amino acids: CASSPGTYTDTQYF. Here the CDR3 DNA reads TGTGCCAGCAGCCCCGGGACATACACAGATACGCAGTATTTT.

This clone was seen only once. The rearrangement joins TRBV2 to TRBJ2-3; 8 bases match TRBD2. Germline V lookup: CDR1 SNHLY, CDR2 FYNNEI. The CDR3 is 15 residues long. The V and J ends lost 1 base and 5 bases, in that order; junction bases with no gene match: 5. The CDR3, as DNA: TGTGCCAGCAGTGAAGAAGGTCGGGGGGGAGATACGCAGTATTTT. Translated, it gives CASSEEGRGGDTQYF.

The chain uses TRBV7-8 and TRBJ1-2; D is undetermined. CDR1 SGHVS and CDR2 FQNEAQ come from the germline V gene. V lost 5 bases and J lost 10, with 20 bases in between. The CDR3 is made up of 14 amino acids. The CDR3 protein is CASSLETGLGYYTF. CDR3 bases: TGTGCCAGCAGCCTAGAAACGGGCCTCGGGTACTACACCTTC.

The rearrangement uses TRBV10-3 and TRBJ2-1, with 9 bases lining up with TRBD1. The CDR3 loop spans 14 amino acids. V lost 10 bases to trimming and J lost 7 bases; unmatched junction nucleotides: 11. Germline assignment: CDR1 ENHRY and CDR2 SYGVKD. CDR3 region: CATGRDRALNEQFF. The CDR3 bases are TGTGCCACCGGGCGGGACAGGGCCCTTAATGAGCAGTTCTTC.

In this sample, this clone turned up once. This chain uses TRBV7-9 with TRBJ1-1; possibly TRBD1 for D (6 bases). Trimming removed 8 bases at V and 1 base at J, with 11 bases between. The CDR3 runs to 13 residues. Germline V CDR1 and CDR2: SEHNR, FQNEAQ (reference sequence). The CDR3 DNA reads TGTGCCAGCTCCAGGACAGCGAACACTGAAGCTTTCTTT. Encoded protein: CASSRTANTEAFF.

The V call is TRBV5-1, the J call TRBJ2-7, with TRBD1 matching over 9 bases. CDR1 is SGHRS and CDR2 is YFSETQ in the germline V gene. With 4 bases clipped from V and 1 base from J, the junction kept 6 bases outside the gene matches. This CDR3 has 15 amino acids. The CDR3 nucleotides read TGCGCCAGCAGCCCTGGGACAGGGACATCCTACGAGCAGTACTTC. Amino acid sequence: CASSPGTGTSYEQYF.

The chain is built from TRBV29-1 and TRBJ2-2; maybe TRBD2 (5 bases). Germline-derived CDR1 and CDR2 are SQVTM and ANQGSEA. This CDR3 is built from 14 residues. V was pared by 5 bases and J by 3 bases, with 13 bases between. In nucleotides, the CDR3 is TGCAGCGTTCCCCGGGAAACACACACCGGGGAGCTGTTTTTT. It codes for CSVPRETHTGELFF.

This rearrangement joins TRBV19 to TRBJ2-1; D is perhaps TRBD1 (5 bases). Trimming took 8 bases from V and 0 from J, leaving 14 bases between them. Germline CDR1 reads LNHDA; CDR2 reads SQIVND (reference sequence). The CDR3 totals 15 residues. The CDR3 protein is CASQKGVASYNEQFF. CDR3 DNA: TGTGCCAGTCAGAAAGGGGTCGCCTCCTACAATGAGCAGTTCTTC.

This chain connects TRBV6-5 to TRBJ2-1, with 14 bases matching TRBD2. Per the germline V gene, CDR1 is MNHEY and CDR2 is SVGAGI. CDR3 length: 15 residues. Trimming removed 5 bases from V and 8 bases from J; junction bases left unmatched: 5. The CDR3 loop is CASSLTSGGADEQFF. DNA of the CDR3: TGTGCCAGCAGTCTGACTAGCGGGGGGGCCGATGAGCAGTTCTTC.

This sequence joins TRBV30 and TRBJ2-7, with D perhaps being TRBD1 or TRBD2 (6 bases each). Germline V CDR1 and CDR2: GTSNPN, SVGIG (reference sequence). CDR3 length: 14 residues. Trimming took 2 bases from V and 6 from J, leaving 17 bases between them. The CDR3 sequence is CAWSRGLGGSEQYF. The CDR3 nucleotides read TGTGCCTGGAGTAGGGGCCTCGGGGGCTCCGAGCAGTACTTC.

The chain employs TRBV5-4 and TRBJ2-1; 8 nucleotides agree with TRBD2. CDR3 size: 15 residues. The V gene's germline CDR1 is SGHNT and CDR2 YYREEE (reference sequence). V gave up 1 base and J gave up 4 bases; unmatched junction bases: 4. The CDR3 spells CASSLRAGAYNEQFF. The CDR3 DNA is TGTGCCAGCAGCTTGAGAGCGGGAGCTTACAATGAGCAGTTCTTC.

About this clone: Different DNA sequences within this sample yield the same CDR3. The chain has TRBV28 and TRBJ1-1; no definite D call. There are 12 residues in the CDR3. Germline V gene data show CDR1 as MDHEN and CDR2 as SYDVKM. Between the trimmed V and J ends, which lost 6 bases and 5 bases, there was a span of 10 bases. CDR3 residues: CASSRGGTEAFF. Written as DNA, the CDR3 is TGTGCCAGCAGCCGAGGTGGGACTGAAGCTTTCTTT. The full variable domain, in which reference TRBV28 and TRBJ1-1 provide the parts outside the CDR3, is DVKVTQSSRYLVKRTGEKVFLECVQDMDHENMFWYRQDPGLGLRLIYFSYDVKMKEKGDIPEGYSVSREKKERFSLILESASTNQTSMYLCASSRGGTEAFFGQGTRLTVV.

The chain combines TRBV28 with TRBJ2-5; D perhaps matches TRBD1 (6 bases). V was clipped by 6 bases and J by 5 bases, with 16 bases between them. Germline CDR1 is MDHEN and CDR2 is SYDVKM. The CDR3 loop spans 14 amino acids. The CDR3 coding sequence is TGTGCCAGCAGACCCGGGACACGGTCGGAGACCCAGTACTTC. Its translation: CASRPGTRSETQYF. The full variable domain, completed using reference TRBV28 and TRBJ2-5, is DVKVTQSSRYLVKRTGEKVFLECVQDMDHENMFWYRQDPGLGLRLIYFSYDVKMKEKGDIPEGYSVSREKKERFSLILESASTNQTSMYLCASRPGTRSETQYFGPGTRLLVL.

The V call is TRBV6-5, the J call TRBJ2-1, with D uncertain. Per germline, CDR1 MNHEY and CDR2 SVGAGI. CDR3 length equals 15 residues. V was trimmed by 10 bases and J by 1 base, leaving 17 bases between them. In DNA form, the CDR3 reads TGTGCCACCCTCCCTTGGAGTATTTCCTACAATGAGCAGTTCTTC. Amino acid sequence: CATLPWSISYNEQFF.

The chain employs TRBV7-9 and TRBJ1-3; D is unclear. Germline values: CDR1 SEHNR, CDR2 FQNEAQ (reference sequence). The CDR3 spans 15 residues. Trimming shortened V by 5 bases and J by 0 bases, and 11 bases separated the two germline ends. This chain's CDR3 is CASSTVRVSGNTIYF. As DNA, the CDR3 is TGTGCCAGCAGCACCGTAAGAGTCTCTGGAAACACCATATATTTT. The variable domain in full, completed from reference TRBV7-9 and TRBJ1-3, reads DTGVSQNPRHKITKRGQNVTFRCDPISEHNRLYWYRQTLGQGPEFLTYFQNEAQLEKSRLLSDRFSAERPKGSFSTLEIQRTEQGDSAMYLCASSTVRVSGNTIYFGEGSWLTVV.

V gene TRBV5-1 combines with J gene TRBJ2-7; 8 bases map to TRBD1. Germline lookup yields CDR1 SGHRS and CDR2 YFSETQ. The V and J ends lost 2 bases and 5 bases, in that order; junction bases with no gene match: 9. This CDR3 is built from 15 residues. As DNA, the CDR3 is TGCGCCAGCAGCTTTCTGGACAGGGAGTATGACGAGCAGTACTTC. Translating it yields CASSFLDREYDEQYF.

The genes are TRBV7-8 and TRBJ1-2; 12 bases are a match to TRBD1. CDR1 is SGHVS and CDR2 is FQNEAQ in the germline V gene. This CDR3 has 18 amino acids. Germline trimming cut 0 bases from V and 0 bases from J; bases unmatched to any gene: 5. CDR3 DNA: TGTGCCAGCAGCTTAGCCGGGACAGGGGGCGCCCCTAACTATGGCTACACCTTC. Its translation is CASSLAGTGGAPNYGYTF.

The chain recombines TRBV6-1 with TRBJ1-2, with unresolved D. V shed 3 bases and J shed 4 bases, with 15 bases lying between them. From germline, CDR1 is MNHNS and CDR2 SASEGT. The CDR3 totals 15 residues. CDR3 sequence: CASSDPLAGAYGYTF. In DNA form, the CDR3 reads TGTGCCAGCAGTGACCCGTTGGCAGGAGCCTATGGCTACACCTTC.

This chain uses TRBV9 with TRBJ1-1, with a tentative D call TRBD1 (6 bases). The length of the CDR3 is 15 residues. Trimming left V 4 bases short and J 5 bases short, with 18 bases between. Germline CDR1 and CDR2: SGDLS and YYNGEE. CDR3 DNA sequence: TGTGCCAGCAGCTCCCTCCTCGGCCAGGGGACTGAAGCTTTCTTT. Protein sequence: CASSSLLGQGTEAFF.

The chain recombines TRBV12-2 with TRBJ1-1. TRBV12-2 is shown as a pseudogene. The CDR3 runs 20 residues. CDR3 bases: TGTGCAAGTCGCCCCCTCTCAAGGAGGGGGTTTCGCCCCTCGAACACTGAAGCTTTCTTT. Translating gives CASRPLSRRGFRPSNTEAFF.